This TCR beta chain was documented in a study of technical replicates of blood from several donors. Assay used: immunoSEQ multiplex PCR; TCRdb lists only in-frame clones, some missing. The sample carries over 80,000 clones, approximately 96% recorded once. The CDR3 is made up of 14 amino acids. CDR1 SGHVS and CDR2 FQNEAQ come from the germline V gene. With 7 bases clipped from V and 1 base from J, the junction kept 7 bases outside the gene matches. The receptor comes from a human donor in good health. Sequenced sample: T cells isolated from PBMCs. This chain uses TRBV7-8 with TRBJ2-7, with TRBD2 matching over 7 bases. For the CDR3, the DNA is TGTGCCAGCAAAGCAGGGAGGGGATCCTACGAGCAGTACTTC. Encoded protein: CASKAGRGSYEQYF.